This record covers a single TCR beta chain. Its antigen is currently unknown. This record comes from a study of T cells after yellow fever vaccination. The overall study: The SMART-Seq v4 Ultra Low Input method served to prepare the low-cell-number fractions.

Generation of TCR cDNA used 5'RACE template switching (which added a universal primer site and UMIs). TCRdb passed the 5' RACE reads through MiXCR, listing each CDR3 protein once. The sample records some 68,000 distinct CDR3 sequences, 5% to 8% being singletons. Study-wide findings and caveats: The secondary response peaked faster, at day 5 versus 15, but was weaker. Booster sampling recovered most clones from primary vaccination (roughly 97% CD4, roughly 90% CD8).

Trimming took 8 bases from V and 4 from J, leaving 17 bases between them. The germline V gene has CDR1 MGHRA and CDR2 YSYEKL. This CDR3 is built from 14 residues. The sequence came from a man younger than 35 who received the YFV17D yellow fever vaccine. V usage is TRBV4-1 and J usage is TRBJ1-2; D possibly corresponds to TRBD1 (6 bases). Here the sequenced sample was CD8+ T cells sorted from PBMCs, taken 45 days after the first yellow fever vaccination. The CDR3 loop is CASGSGGAGYGYTF. In DNA, the CDR3 is TGCGCCAGCGGTTCCGGGGGGGCTGGCTATGGCTACACCTTC.